Each of the 18 T cell receptor beta chains below was sequenced from the same sample in a study of T-cell reconstitution after alpha-beta-depleted transplantation in children. TCRbeta library preparation incorporated unique molecular identifiers. TCRdb re-called the PCR reads through MiXCR, storing one row per CDR3 protein. The repertoire consists of more than 550,000 distinct CDR3 sequences, with about 10% occurring once and the leading ten covering about 4%. Sequencing was performed on PBMCs from the stem cell graft donor, taken from the stem cell graft. These receptors were obtained from a human donor who donated a stem cell graft to a child with acute myeloid leukemia.

This clonotype came up a few times. The rearrangement links TRBV6-2 or TRBV6-3 to TRBJ2-7; D possibly corresponds to TRBD2 (5 bases). The CDR3 spans 16 residues. V lost 5 bases to trimming and J lost 0 bases, with 17 bases between them. Germline V gene lookup returns CDR1 MNHEY and CDR2 SVGEGT. CDR3: CASSKWRTRPSYEQYF. DNA for the CDR3: TGTGCCAGCAGTAAGTGGAGGACGCGCCCCTCCTACGAGCAGTACTTC.

The rearrangement links TRBV12-3 or TRBV12-4 to TRBJ1-6; 10 nucleotides match TRBD1. The CDR3 covers 16 residues. The V segment lost 5 bases and the J segment 11 bases; nucleotides outside the gene matches: 12. CDR3 loop: CASSNPTGGWIAPLHF. CDR3 DNA: TGTGCCAGCAGTAATCCGACAGGGGGCTGGATTGCACCCCTCCACTTT.

The genes are TRBV18 and TRBJ2-2; the match to TRBD1 covers 8 bases. Germline CDR1 reads KGHSH; CDR2 reads LQKENI. Trimming took 5 bases from V and 7 from J; bases not matched to a gene: 3. CDR3 length equals 13 residues. The CDR3 loop reads CASSTTGDGELFF. For the CDR3, the DNA is TGTGCCAGCTCAACGACAGGGGACGGGGAGCTGTTTTTT.

This clonotype occurred many times. The gene calls are TRBV7-2 and TRBJ2-7; 7 bases are a match to TRBD2. Germline CDR1 is SGHTA and CDR2 is FQGNSA. The CDR3 covers 15 residues. With 1 base clipped from V and 3 bases from J, the junction kept 6 bases outside the gene matches. CDR3 bases: TGTGCCAGCAGCTTAGATTCGGGAGGAAGCTACGAGCAGTACTTC. Residues: CASSLDSGGSYEQYF.

This clonotype has more than one count but fewer than ten. V and J are TRBV29-1 and TRBJ1-5, with TRBD1 identical over 7 bases. Germline-derived CDR1 and CDR2 are SQVTM and ANQGSEA. The V and J ends lost 6 bases and 7 bases, in that order; junction bases with no gene match: 9. The CDR3 spans 13 residues. The CDR3 bases are TGCAGCGTCAGGGGGGGGTTCAGGCAGCCCCAGCATTTT. Its translation: CSVRGGFRQPQHF.

This clonotype was recorded a few times. CDR3 sequence (DNA): TGTGCCACCAGCAGAGATGCGGACAGGGTCGACTATGGCTACACCTTC. Translating gives CATSRDADRVDYGYTF. This sequence joins TRBV15 and TRBJ1-2; 8 bases line up with TRBD1. After removal of 0 bases from V and 3 bases from J, the junction contained 6 bases not matched to a gene. In germline, CDR1 is LNHNV, CDR2 YYDKDF (reference sequence). The CDR3 spans 16 residues.

In this sample, this clonotype turned up a few times. The rearrangement joins TRBV29-1 to TRBJ2-3; TRBD2 might be the D (5 bases). The germline V gene has CDR1 SQVTM and CDR2 ANQGSEA. The CDR3 length is 12 residues. Trimming removed 5 bases at V and 4 bases at J, with 10 bases between. In DNA form, the CDR3 reads TGCAGCGTTCTGCCCGGGGCAGATACGCAGTATTTT. Protein: CSVLPGADTQYF.

This clonotype was counted a few times. The V call is TRBV5-5, the J call TRBJ2-3; the D gene is possibly TRBD2 (6 bases). The CDR3 has 14 amino acids. V was shortened by 2 bases and J by 4 bases, with 11 bases between the two germline ends. CDR1 is SGHKS and CDR2 is YYEKEE in the germline V gene (reference sequence). In DNA form, the CDR3 reads TGTGCCAGCAGCTTACATCGGGAGTCAGATACGCAGTATTTT. Protein product: CASSLHRESDTQYF.

As DNA, the CDR3 is TGTGCCAGCCAAAGGGGGGGTTCTTCCTACGAGCAGTACTTC. Protein product: CASQRGGSSYEQYF. The chain employs TRBV28 and TRBJ2-7; possible D gene TRBD2, 7 bases. The CDR3 has 14 amino acids. Germline loops: CDR1 MDHEN, CDR2 SYDVKM. The ends were cut back, 8 bases at V and 1 base at J, with 15 bases in the middle.

The chain joins TRBV7-2 to TRBJ2-6, with D hard to call. V was trimmed by 1 base and J by 2 bases, leaving 6 bases between them. Germline CDR1 and CDR2: SGHTA and FQGNSA. The CDR3 totals 15 residues. The CDR3 bases are TGTGCCAGCAGCTTAGGGACCGCTGGGGCCAACGTCCTGACTTTC. The encoded protein is CASSLGTAGANVLTF.

This clonotype has at least ten counts. V and J are TRBV5-1 and TRBJ2-1, with 8 bases fitting TRBD2. This CDR3 region has 14 residues. CDR1 is SGHRS, CDR2 YFSETQ, per germline. Losses at the gene ends were 0 bases for V and 8 bases for J; bases not matched to a gene: 4. CDR3 protein: CASSLAGLVYEQFF. The CDR3 nucleotides are TGCGCCAGCAGCTTGGCGGGACTAGTGTATGAGCAGTTCTTC.

This clonotype occurred many times. The J gene is TRBJ1-2, the V gene TRBV9; unclear D gene. Trimming took 3 bases from V and 1 from J, leaving 7 bases between them. Germline CDR1 SGDLS, CDR2 YYNGEE. This CDR3 region has 13 residues. The CDR3 DNA follows: TGTGCCAGCAGCGATAACAATAACTATGGCTACACCTTC. Its translation: CASSDNNNYGYTF. The full variable domain, rest sourced from reference TRBV9 and TRBJ1-2, is DSGVTQTPKHLITATGQRVTLRCSPRSGDLSVYWYQQSLDQGLQFLIQYYNGEERAKGNILERFSAQQFPDLHSELNLSSLELGDSALYFCASSDNNNYGYTFGSGTRLTVV.

This clonotype was counted ten times or more. V gene TRBV5-1 combines with J gene TRBJ1-1; D is ambiguous. Germline loops: CDR1 SGHRS, CDR2 YFSETQ. The CDR3 consists of 14 residues. Trimming pared 3 bases from V and 1 base from J, leaving 10 bases between. The CDR3 DNA reads TGCGCCAGCAGCTACCGTGGAGGGAACACTGAAGCTTTCTTT. This encodes CASSYRGGNTEAFF.

This clonotype appeared many times. The V gene is TRBV24-1, the J gene TRBJ2-2; 8 bases match TRBD1. Germline V CDR1 and CDR2: KGHDR, SFDVKD. The CDR3 sequence is 15 residues long. V gave up 4 bases and J gave up 3 bases; unmatched junction bases: 3. CDR3 region: CATSDLQGDTGELFF. CDR3 in DNA: TGTGCCACCAGTGACTTACAGGGGGACACCGGGGAGCTGTTTTTT.

The chain joins TRBV9 to TRBJ2-7; no clear D. CDR1 and CDR2 (germline): SGDLS, YYNGEE. V was shortened by 4 bases and J by 0 bases, with 14 bases between the two germline ends. The CDR3 extends over 15 amino acids. The CDR3 coding sequence is TGTGCCAGCAGCCCCCAGGCCAGGAGCTCCTACGAGCAGTACTTC. Encoded protein: CASSPQARSSYEQYF.

This clonotype was recorded at least ten times. J is TRBJ2-7 and V is TRBV9, with a weak D call TRBD2 (5 bases). The CDR3 runs 14 residues. Trimming took 0 bases from V and 2 from J, leaving 9 bases between them. Germline values: CDR1 SGDLS, CDR2 YYNGEE. The CDR3 sequence: CASSVDPAAYEQYF. DNA for the CDR3: TGTGCCAGCAGCGTAGATCCAGCGGCCTACGAGCAGTACTTC.

This clonotype was seen a few times. This chain links TRBV20-1 with TRBJ1-4, with D unclear. This CDR3 is 15 amino acids long. The V end lost 0 bases, the J end lost 4 bases, and 12 bases lay between the germline ends. Germline assignment: CDR1 DFQATT and CDR2 SNEGSKA (reference sequence). CDR3 in DNA: TGCAGTGCTAGAGATTCTTTTGGGGTTAATGAAAAACTGTTTTTT. Its translation is CSARDSFGVNEKLFF.

This clonotype was observed at least ten times. This chain links TRBV12-3 or TRBV12-4 with TRBJ2-7; D call uncertain. V was cut by 1 base and J by 0 bases, with 7 bases left in between. This CDR3 region has 14 residues. CDR3 nucleotides: TGTGCCAGCAGTTTAGACAAGAGCTCCTACGAGCAGTACTTC. Its translation is CASSLDKSSYEQYF.